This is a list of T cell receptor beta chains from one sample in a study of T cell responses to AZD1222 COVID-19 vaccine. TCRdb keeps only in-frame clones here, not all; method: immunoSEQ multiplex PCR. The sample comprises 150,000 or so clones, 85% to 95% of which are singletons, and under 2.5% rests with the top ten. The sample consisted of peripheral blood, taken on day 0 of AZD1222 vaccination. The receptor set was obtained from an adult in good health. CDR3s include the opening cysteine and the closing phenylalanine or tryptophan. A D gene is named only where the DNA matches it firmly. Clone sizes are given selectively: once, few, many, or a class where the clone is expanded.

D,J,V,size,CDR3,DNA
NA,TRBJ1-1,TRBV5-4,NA,CASSLEDPSATGTEAFF,TGTGCCAGCAGCTTGGAGGACCCCAGCGCTACGGGGACTGAAGCTTTCTTT
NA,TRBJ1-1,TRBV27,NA,CASRLDRFNTEAFF,TGTGCCAGCAGATTAGACAGGTTTAACACTGAAGCTTTCTTT
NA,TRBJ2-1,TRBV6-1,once,CASSEAITLSSYNEQFF,TGTGCCAGCAGTGAAGCGATCACCTTGAGCTCCTACAATGAGCAGTTCTTC
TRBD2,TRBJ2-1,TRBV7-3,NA,CASSRTSGGTVEQFF,TGTGCCAGCAGCAGGACTAGCGGGGGGACGGTTGAGCAGTTCTTC
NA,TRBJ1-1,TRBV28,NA,CGVGEGTEAFF,TGCGGGGTGGGGGAGGGCACTGAAGCTTTCTTT
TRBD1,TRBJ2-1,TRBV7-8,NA,CASSLAGTAYNEQFF,TGTGCCAGCAGCTTAGCAGGGACAGCCTACAATGAGCAGTTCTTC
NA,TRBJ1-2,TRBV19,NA,CASSLVGTAYGYTF,TGTGCCAGTAGTCTCGTCGGGACGGCCTATGGCTACACCTTC
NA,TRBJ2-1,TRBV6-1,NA,CASSEARASYNEQFF,TGTGCCAGCAGTGAAGCGAGGGCCTCCTACAATGAGCAGTTCTTC
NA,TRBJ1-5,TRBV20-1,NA,CSASGQGDQPQHF,TGCAGTGCTAGTGGGCAGGGCGATCAGCCCCAGCATTTT
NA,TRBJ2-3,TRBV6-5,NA,CASSYLQGSSTDTQYF,TGTGCCAGCAGTTACCTTCAGGGGTCAAGCACAGATACGCAGTATTTT
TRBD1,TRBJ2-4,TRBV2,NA,CASREGTGVGIQYF,TGTGCCAGCAGGGAGGGGACAGGGGTTGGCATTCAGTACTTC
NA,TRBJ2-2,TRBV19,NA,CASSGSSGGELFF,TGTGCCAGTAGTGGGTCCAGCGGGGGGGAGCTGTTTTTT